The 21 T cell receptor beta chains below all came from one sample that was sequenced in a study of T cells in Graves' hyperthyroidism and ophthalmopathy (dated by TCRdb to the late 2010s). Library generation was performed with multiplex PCR. Sequencing was carried out with an Illumina HiSeq 2000. The TCR beta CDR3 regions were amplified from RNA transcripts. The TCR CDR3 was subjected to a first round of RT-PCR using the HTBI primer set and the Qiagen OneStep RT-PCR kit. TCRdb applied fastp at Q25 and MiXCR to the public reads, then kept only in-frame beta chains. Each entry merges the rows of one CDR3 protein and shows their most common DNA and genes. The sample table records roughly 580,000 distinct CDR3 sequences; approximately 15% of these occur just once. The ten largest clones capture roughly 5.7% of the sample. Sequencing was done on a sample of blood. The origin of the receptors is a woman younger than 45 with Graves' hyperthyroidism that later progressed to Graves' ophthalmopathy.

This clonotype has a count of ten or more. The rearrangement joins TRBV7-9 to TRBJ2-1, with 12 bases lining up with TRBD2. V was pared by 6 bases and J by 2 bases, with 2 bases of the junction left unmatched. CDR1 is SEHNR, CDR2 FQNEAQ, per germline (reference sequence). The CDR3 runs to 15 residues. The CDR3 protein is CASSPSGRAYNEQFF. The CDR3 DNA is TGTGCCAGCAGTCCTAGCGGGAGGGCCTACAATGAGCAGTTCTTC.

This clonotype was detected many times. The chain has TRBV11-1 and TRBJ2-2; D not certain. This CDR3 region has 11 residues. CDR1 and CDR2 from the germline V gene are SGHAT and FQDESV (reference sequence). V lost 5 bases to trimming and J lost 8 bases, with 6 bases between them. In DNA, the CDR3 is TGTGCCAGCAGCCGCCGGGGGGAGCTGTTTTTT. Amino acids: CASSRRGELFF.

The chain is built from TRBV6-5 and TRBJ2-7; weak D call: TRBD2 (5 bases). CDR1 and CDR2 (germline): MNHEY, SVGAGI. Trimming pared 5 bases from V and 6 bases from J, leaving 17 bases between. The CDR3 is 14 residues long. CDR3 coding DNA: TGTGCCAGCAGTACTACCTTCTACGGGGTCGAGCAGTACTTC. Protein product: CASSTTFYGVEQYF.

This clonotype was detected ten times or more. V is TRBV12-3 or TRBV12-4 and J is TRBJ2-1; D might be TRBD2 (6 bases). CDR3 size: 15 residues. V lost 5 bases to trimming and J lost 8 bases, with 19 bases between them. In DNA, the CDR3 is TGTGCCAGCAGTCTTGCGCTCGCCGGCGGGGATGAGCAGTTCTTC. This gives the protein CASSLALAGGDEQFF.

This clonotype was observed at least ten times. The chain recombines TRBV6-2 or TRBV6-3 with TRBJ2-1; D tentatively reads TRBD1 or TRBD2 (5 bases each). V was cut by 10 bases and J by 1 base, with 11 bases left in between. The CDR3 runs to 13 residues. The germline V gene encodes CDR1 MNHEY and CDR2 SVGEGT. The CDR3 DNA reads TGTGCCACCCGGGGCAGATCCTACAATGAGCAGTTCTTC. Translation: CATRGRSYNEQFF.

This clonotype appeared many times. The V and J genes are TRBV30 and TRBJ2-5; D might be TRBD2 (5 bases). Germline values: CDR1 GTSNPN, CDR2 SVGIG (reference sequence). V lost 0 bases and J 0 bases, leaving 8 bases between the germline ends. This CDR3 comprises 14 residues. The CDR3 loop reads CAWSVPGNQETQYF. The CDR3 nucleotides read TGTGCCTGGAGTGTACCGGGAAACCAAGAGACCCAGTACTTC.

The table lists this clonotype with many counts. The junction differs from germline at one of its ends, possibly a read error. The V and J genes are TRBV2 and TRBJ2-1, with TRBD2 matching 8 bases. There are 15 residues in the CDR3. Germline V gene lookup returns CDR1 SNHLY and CDR2 FYNNEI. The CDR3 bases are TGTGCCAGCCTGAGAAATGGACTAGCTATTGGTGAGCGGTTCTTC. Its translation: CASLRNGLAIGERFF.

In its sample, this clonotype was seen many times. This sequence joins TRBV6-1 and TRBJ2-7; possibly TRBD2 for D (7 bases). The V and J ends lost 5 bases and 4 bases respectively, with 24 bases between them. The CDR3 contains 17 residues. Per the germline V gene, CDR1 is MNHNS and CDR2 is SASEGT. This CDR3 is CASSWGGRTSRDYEQYF. The CDR3 DNA is TGTGCCAGCAGTTGGGGGGGCCGAACTAGCAGAGATTACGAGCAGTACTTC.

The table lists this clonotype with many counts. The V gene is TRBV2, the J gene TRBJ2-2; D may be TRBD2 (6 bases). V dropped 2 bases and J dropped 7 bases, with 11 bases sitting between them. There are 14 residues in the CDR3. Germline V lookup: CDR1 SNHLY, CDR2 FYNNEI. The chain's CDR3 is CASSEWRENGELFF. The CDR3 DNA reads TGTGCCAGCAGTGAATGGCGGGAAAACGGGGAGCTGTTTTTT.

Concerning this clonotype: A clone one base away is much larger, so this may be a read error. V gene TRBV19 combines with J gene TRBJ1-1; D call uncertain. Germline assignment: CDR1 LNHDA and CDR2 SQIVND (reference sequence). The CDR3 is made up of 13 amino acids. V was pared by 4 bases and J by 7 bases, with 13 bases between. The CDR3 DNA is TGTGCCAGTAGTACAGGCTTGTTTTTTGAAGCTTTCTTT. Protein product: CASSTGLFFEAFF.

With regard to this clonotype: A read error may produce the germline difference seen at one junction end. The chain joins TRBV27 to TRBJ2-7; D remains unclear. Germline V gene lookup returns CDR1 MNHEY and CDR2 SMNVEV (reference sequence). There are 13 residues in the CDR3. The CDR3 sequence: CAGSRIIGWEQYF. CDR3 in DNA: TGTGCCGGCAGCAGGATTATTGGCTGGGAGCAGTACTTC.

This chain joins TRBV27 and TRBJ2-2; perhaps D is TRBD1 or TRBD2 (5 bases each). This CDR3 contains 15 residues. The germline V and J ends were trimmed by 3 bases and 4 bases, with 12 bases remaining between them. Germline CDR1 is MNHEY and CDR2 is SMNVEV (reference sequence). The CDR3 loop is CASSFRGGGTGELFF. The CDR3 DNA is TGTGCCAGCAGTTTTCGGGGCGGTGGCACCGGGGAGCTGTTTTTT.

This clonotype was found many times. The chain carries TRBV29-1 and TRBJ2-5; D unclear. Trimming stripped 1 base from V and 1 base from J, with 10 bases between. CDR3 length: 14 amino acids. CDR1 SQVTM and CDR2 ANQGSEA come from the germline V gene. CDR3 protein: CSVEGRLTQETQYF. For the CDR3, the DNA is TGCAGCGTTGAAGGGCGGCTTACCCAAGAGACCCAGTACTTC. The full variable domain, with the rest looked up from reference TRBV29-1 and TRBJ2-5, is SAVISQKPSRDICQRGTSLTIQCQVDSQVTMMFWYRQQPGQSLTLIATANQGSEATYESGFVIDKFPISRPNLTFSTLTVSNMSPEDSSIYLCSVEGRLTQETQYFGPGTRLLVL.

This sequence joins TRBV20-1 and TRBJ2-1; TRBD2 agrees at 14 bases. After removal of 6 bases from V and 3 bases from J, the junction contained 7 bases not matched to a gene. The germline CDR1 and CDR2 sequences are DFQATT and SNEGSKA (reference sequence). The CDR3 consists of 16 residues. The CDR3 region is CSAQGLAGDSYNEQFF. The CDR3 nucleotides read TGCAGTGCCCAGGGACTAGCGGGAGACAGCTACAATGAGCAGTTCTTC.

This clonotype was observed a handful of times. V is TRBV20-1 and J is TRBJ2-5; TRBD1 matches at 8 bases. The J segment lost 5 bases and the V segment lost 2 bases, leaving 13 bases of the junction unmatched. The length of the CDR3 is 16 residues. Per the germline V gene, CDR1 is DFQATT and CDR2 is SNEGSKA (reference sequence). CDR3 residues: CSARLPPGQAVETQYF. The CDR3 DNA is TGCAGTGCTAGACTCCCTCCGGGACAGGCCGTGGAGACCCAGTACTTC.

The V call is TRBV6-5, the J call TRBJ2-5; the match to TRBD2 covers 12 bases. The V gene's germline CDR1 is MNHEY and CDR2 SVGAGI. With 2 bases clipped from V and 2 bases from J, the junction kept 6 bases outside the gene matches. This CDR3 region has 17 residues. The CDR3 DNA is TGTGCCAGCAGTTACGACAGAGGACTAGCGGGGCAAGAGACCCAGTACTTC. Its translation is CASSYDRGLAGQETQYF.

This clonotype was seen a few times. This chain connects TRBV5-1 to TRBJ2-1; 8 bases map to TRBD2. Germline values: CDR1 SGHRS, CDR2 YFSETQ. The length of the CDR3 is 23 residues. The V and J ends lost 0 bases and 5 bases, in that order; junction bases with no gene match: 28. The CDR3, as DNA: TGCGCCAGCAGCTTGGCAAACCGACCCGGACTAGCAAAGGGTCCTGCCCACCACAATGAGCAGTTCTTC. It is translated as CASSLANRPGLAKGPAHHNEQFF.

The table lists this clonotype with many counts. The chain has TRBV12-5 and TRBJ1-5; 8 bases align to TRBD1. Germline CDR1 LGHNT, CDR2 FRNRAP. The CDR3 has 15 residues. V trimming: 6 bases; J trimming: 6 bases; junction bases outside the gene matches: 10. CDR3 protein: CASGEGQAAVQPQHF. As DNA, the CDR3 is TGTGCTAGTGGCGAGGGACAGGCGGCGGTTCAGCCCCAGCATTTT.

This clonotype occurred many times. The rearrangement links TRBV7-6 to TRBJ2-1; 7 bases agree with TRBD2. Germline CDR1 SGHVS, CDR2 FNYEAQ. There are 12 residues in the CDR3. J gave up 9 bases and V 4 bases, and 3 bases lay outside the gene matches. CDR3 sequence: CASSWTGGEQFF. In DNA, the CDR3 is TGTGCCAGCAGCTGGACGGGGGGTGAGCAGTTCTTC.

The table lists this clonotype with a few counts. The chain uses TRBV5-5 and TRBJ2-3; D is possibly TRBD1 (6 bases). The V end was cut by 1 base, the J end by 5 bases, with 11 bases between. CDR3 size: 14 residues. In germline, CDR1 is SGHKS, CDR2 YYEKEE (reference sequence). CDR3 residues: CASSLNTGRDTQYF. The DNA for the CDR3 is TGTGCCAGCAGCTTGAATACAGGGAGAGATACGCAGTATTTT.

There are a few counts of this clonotype. The rearrangement uses TRBV7-3 and TRBJ2-2, with 11 bases that match TRBD1. The germline CDR1 and CDR2 sequences are SGHTA and FQGTGA. The CDR3 runs to 16 residues. Trimming at V came to 5 bases and at J to 6 bases, leaving 8 bases not matched to a gene. In DNA, the CDR3 is TGTGCCAGCAGCGAGCCGGGACAGGGGGGATCCGGGGAGCTGTTTTTT. Its translation: CASSEPGQGGSGELFF.